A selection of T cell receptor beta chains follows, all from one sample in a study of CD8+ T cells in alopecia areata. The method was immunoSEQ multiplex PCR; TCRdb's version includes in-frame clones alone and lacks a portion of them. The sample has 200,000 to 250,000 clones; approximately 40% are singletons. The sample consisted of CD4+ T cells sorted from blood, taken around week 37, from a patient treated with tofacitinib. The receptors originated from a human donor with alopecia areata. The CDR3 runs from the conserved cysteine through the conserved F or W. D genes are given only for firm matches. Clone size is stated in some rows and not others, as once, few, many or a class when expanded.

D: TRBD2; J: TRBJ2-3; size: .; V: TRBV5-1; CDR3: CASSLLREGPDTQYF; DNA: TGCGCCAGCAGCTTGCTGCGGGAGGGCCCAGATACGCAGTATTTT
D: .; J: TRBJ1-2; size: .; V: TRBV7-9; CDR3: CASSSTQELLGYTF; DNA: TGTGCCAGCAGCTCGACCCAGGAACTCCTGGGCTACACCTTC
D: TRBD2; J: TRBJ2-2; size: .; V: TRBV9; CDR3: CASSVVPAGVIGELFF; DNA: TGTGCCAGCAGCGTAGTGCCAGCGGGAGTTATCGGGGAGCTGTTTTTT
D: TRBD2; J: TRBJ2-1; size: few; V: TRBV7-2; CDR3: CASSILLAGGSPIF; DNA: TGTGCCAGCAGCATATTACTAGCGGGAGGGTCCCCAATCTTC
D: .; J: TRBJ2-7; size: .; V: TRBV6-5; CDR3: CASSRGGGRNEQYF; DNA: TGTGCCAGCAGTCGAGGAGGGGGGAGGAACGAGCAGTACTTC
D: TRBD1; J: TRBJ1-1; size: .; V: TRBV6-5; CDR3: CASGGTANTEAFF; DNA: TGTGCCAGCGGCGGGACAGCGAACACTGAAGCTTTCTTT
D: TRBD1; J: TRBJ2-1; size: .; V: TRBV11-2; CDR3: CASSFLQGLGEQFF; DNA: TGTGCCAGCAGCTTCTTACAGGGGCTCGGTGAGCAGTTCTTC
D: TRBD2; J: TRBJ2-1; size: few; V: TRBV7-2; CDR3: CASSPTGTRSNEQFF; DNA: TGTGCCAGCAGCCCAACGGGGACTAGATCTAATGAGCAGTTCTTC
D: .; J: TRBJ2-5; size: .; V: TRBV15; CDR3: CATSRGGQGGGTQYF; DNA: TGTGCCACCAGCAGAGGAGGTCAGGGGGGAGGGACCCAGTACTTC
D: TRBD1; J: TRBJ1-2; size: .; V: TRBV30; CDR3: CAWGDRGHYGYTF; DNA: TGTGCCTGGGGTGACAGGGGGCACTATGGCTACACCTTC
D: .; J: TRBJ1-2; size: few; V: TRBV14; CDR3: CASSQDLVGYTF; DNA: TGTGCCAGCAGCCAAGATCTGGTGGGATATACCTTC
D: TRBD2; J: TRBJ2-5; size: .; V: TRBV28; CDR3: CASKAGGGEETQYF; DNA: TGTGCCAGCAAAGCGGGAGGGGGCGAAGAGACCCAGTACTTC
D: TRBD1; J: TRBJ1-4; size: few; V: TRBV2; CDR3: CASSFGTGRNEKLFF; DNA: TGTGCCAGCAGTTTTGGGACAGGCCGAAATGAAAAACTGTTTTTT
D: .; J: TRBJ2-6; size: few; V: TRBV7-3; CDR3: CASSSGRASGANVLTF; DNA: TGTGCCAGCAGCTCGGGACGGGCCTCTGGGGCCAACGTCCTGACTTTC
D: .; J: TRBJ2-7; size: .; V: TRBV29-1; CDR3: CSVQEGSYEQYF; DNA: TGCAGCGTACAAGAGGGCTCCTACGAGCAGTACTTC
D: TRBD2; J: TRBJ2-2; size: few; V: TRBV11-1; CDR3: CASSKISGRLTGELFF; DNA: TGTGCCAGCAGCAAGATTAGCGGGAGGCTAACCGGGGAGCTGTTTTTT
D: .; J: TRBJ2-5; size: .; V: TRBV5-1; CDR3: CASSLGLVRQETQYF; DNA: TGCGCCAGCAGCTTGGGACTAGTAAGACAAGAGACCCAGTACTTC
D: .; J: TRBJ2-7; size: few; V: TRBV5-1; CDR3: CASSRQASYEQYF; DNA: TGCGCCAGCAGCCGACAGGCATCCTACGAGCAGTACTTC
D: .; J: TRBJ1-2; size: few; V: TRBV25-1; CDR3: CASSDSTAYYYGYTF; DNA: TGTGCCAGCAGTGATAGTACAGCCTACTACTATGGCTACACCTTC
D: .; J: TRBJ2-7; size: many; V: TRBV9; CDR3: CASSVGPGDSYEQYF; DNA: TGTGCCAGCAGCGTAGGTCCAGGGGACTCCTACGAGCAGTACTTC
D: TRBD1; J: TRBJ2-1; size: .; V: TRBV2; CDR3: CASSVGQGPYNEQFF; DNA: TGTGCCAGCAGTGTAGGACAGGGGCCCTACAATGAGCAGTTCTTC
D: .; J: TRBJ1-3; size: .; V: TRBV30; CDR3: CAWSVSGISGNTIYF; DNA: TGTGCCTGGAGTGTATCTGGCATCTCTGGAAACACCATATATTTT
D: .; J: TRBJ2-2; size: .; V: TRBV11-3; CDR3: CASSSGYTGELFF; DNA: TGTGCCAGCAGCTCAGGGTACACCGGGGAGCTGTTTTTT
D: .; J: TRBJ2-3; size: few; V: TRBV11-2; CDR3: CASSKTSSPDTQYF; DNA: TGTGCCAGCAGTAAAACTAGCTCCCCAGATACGCAGTATTTT
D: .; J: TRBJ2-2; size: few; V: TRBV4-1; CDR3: CASSHRSGRDTGELFF; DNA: TGCGCCAGCAGTCACAGGAGCGGGCGGGACACCGGGGAGCTGTTTTTT
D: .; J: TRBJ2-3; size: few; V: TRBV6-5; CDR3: CASSLGEGDTQYF; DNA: TGTGCCAGCAGTCTCGGAGAGGGAGATACGCAGTATTTT
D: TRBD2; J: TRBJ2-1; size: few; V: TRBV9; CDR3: CASSSRWTSGDNEQFF; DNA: TGTGCCAGCAGCTCCAGGTGGACTAGCGGGGACAATGAGCAGTTCTTC
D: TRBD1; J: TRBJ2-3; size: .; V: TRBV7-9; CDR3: CASTPEQGVDTQYF; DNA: TGTGCCAGCACCCCGGAACAGGGGGTGGACACGCAGTATTTT
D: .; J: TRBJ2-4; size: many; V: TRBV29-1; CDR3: CSVGWEGASIQYF; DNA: TGCAGCGTTGGTTGGGAGGGGGCAAGCATTCAGTACTTC
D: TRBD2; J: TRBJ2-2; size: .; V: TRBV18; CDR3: CASSPLLAANTGELFF; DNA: TGTGCCAGCTCACCACTCCTAGCGGCGAACACCGGGGAGCTGTTTTTT
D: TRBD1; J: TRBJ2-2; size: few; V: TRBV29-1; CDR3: CSVSQGATGELFF; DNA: TGCAGCGTTTCGCAGGGGGCGACCGGGGAGCTGTTTTTT
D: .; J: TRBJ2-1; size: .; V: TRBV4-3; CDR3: CASSQDRIF; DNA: TGCGCCAGCAGCCAAGATCGAATCTTC
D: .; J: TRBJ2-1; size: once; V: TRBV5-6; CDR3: CASSLGVAGEQLF; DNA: TGTGCCAGCAGCTTGGGGGTAGCTGGTGAGCAGCTCTTC
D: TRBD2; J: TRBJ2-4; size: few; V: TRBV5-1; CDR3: CASSPNPGGAGGKNIQYF; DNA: TGCGCCAGCAGCCCCAACCCGGGGGGGGCCGGTGGCAAAAACATTCAGTACTTC
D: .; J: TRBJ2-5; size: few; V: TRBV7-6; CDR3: CASSPGLTQYF; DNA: TGTGCCAGCAGCCCGGGGTTGACCCAGTACTTC
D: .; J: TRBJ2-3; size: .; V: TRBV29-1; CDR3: CSVEEAGVLTDTQYF; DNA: TGCAGCGTTGAAGAGGCAGGGGTTTTGACAGATACGCAGTATTTT
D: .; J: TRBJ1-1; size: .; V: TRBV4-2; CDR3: CASSQESGITEAFF; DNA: TGTGCCAGCAGCCAAGAATCGGGGATCACTGAAGCTTTCTTT
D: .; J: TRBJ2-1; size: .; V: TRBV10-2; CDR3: CASSEINEQFF; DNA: TGCGCCAGCAGTGAGATCAATGAGCAGTTCTTC
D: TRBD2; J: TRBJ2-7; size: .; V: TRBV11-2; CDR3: CASSTTSGSTYEQYF; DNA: TGTGCCAGCAGCACGACTAGCGGGAGTACGTACGAGCAGTACTTC
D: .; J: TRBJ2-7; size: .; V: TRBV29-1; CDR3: CSAGGGAGLGEQYF; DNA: TGCAGCGCCGGAGGGGGAGCGGGTCTGGGAGAGCAGTACTTC
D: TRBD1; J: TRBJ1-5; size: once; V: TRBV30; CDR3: CAWGTGDYQPQHF; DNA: TGTGCCTGGGGGACAGGGGATTATCAGCCCCAGCATTTT
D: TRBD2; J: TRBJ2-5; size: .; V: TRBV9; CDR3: CASSLGTSLAGETQYF; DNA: TGTGCCAGCAGCCTAGGGACTAGCCTCGCCGGGGAGACCCAGTACTTC
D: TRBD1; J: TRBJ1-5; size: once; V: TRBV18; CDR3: CASSQGADQPQHF; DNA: TGTGCCAGCTCCCAGGGGGCGGACCAGCCCCAGCATTTT
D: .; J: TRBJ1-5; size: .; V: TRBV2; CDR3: CASVEGGAINQPQHF; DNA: TGTGCCAGCGTTGAAGGGGGAGCCATCAATCAGCCCCAGCATTTT